These T cell receptor beta chains were read from a single sample in a study of T cell responses to AZD1222 COVID-19 vaccine. Profiling relied on immunoSEQ multiplex PCR, and the TCRdb table lists in-frame clones only, not all of them. The sample contains 120,000 to 150,000 clones, approximately 89% of which appear only once. Sequencing used peripheral blood, obtained 28 days after the second AZD1222 dose. The receptors were sampled from an adult who received the AZD1222 COVID-19 vaccine. Each CDR3 is given with its conserved first and last residue. The D gene is left open where the match is weak. A row's size may be missing; if present it is once, few, many or a size class.

D gene	clone size	V gene	CDR3 length	J gene	CDR3 protein	CDR3 DNA
TRBD2	-	TRBV3-1/TRBV3-2	13	TRBJ2-7	CASSQDLAGGEYF	TGTGCCAGCAGCCAAGACCTTGCGGGGGGGGAGTACTTC
-	-	TRBV7-3	14	TRBJ2-1	CASSLQGDRNEQFF	TGTGCCAGCAGCCTGCAGGGAGATCGCAATGAGCAGTTCTTC
-	-	TRBV27	14	TRBJ2-5	CASSFTYSQETQYF	TGTGCCAGCAGTTTCACGTACAGCCAAGAGACCCAGTACTTC
TRBD1	once	TRBV14	15	TRBJ1-2	CASSQEAAGGLGYTF	TGTGCCAGCAGCCAAGAGGCCGCAGGGGGCCTCGGCTACACCTTC
-	-	TRBV6-6	15	TRBJ1-4	CASSYAQATNEKLFF	TGTGCCAGCAGTTACGCTCAGGCGACTAATGAAAAACTGTTTTTT
-	once	TRBV11-2	16	TRBJ2-5	CASSLDLGANQETQYF	TGTGCCAGCAGCTTAGATTTGGGGGCGAACCAAGAGACCCAGTACTTC
TRBD1	-	TRBV4-3	15	TRBJ2-7	CASSQETDRGHEQYF	TGCGCCAGCAGCCAAGAAACTGACAGGGGGCACGAGCAGTACTTC
TRBD1	few	TRBV5-1	15	TRBJ2-7	CASSFAGGVSYEQYF	TGCGCCAGCAGCTTTGCAGGGGGAGTCTCCTACGAGCAGTACTTC
-	-	TRBV14	14	TRBJ1-1	CASSQDWGNTEAFF	TGTGCCAGCAGCCAAGATTGGGGGAACACTGAAGCTTTCTTT
-	-	TRBV19	14	TRBJ2-5	CASRTSGGGETQYF	TGTGCCAGTAGAACGTCTGGGGGGGGCGAGACCCAGTACTTC
TRBD1	-	TRBV19	14	TRBJ2-7	CASSKDRGVGEQYF	TGTGCCAGTAGTAAGGACAGGGGAGTAGGTGAGCAGTACTTC
-	-	TRBV6-5	12	TRBJ1-1	CAVSGGNTEAFF	TGTGCCGTATCCGGCGGGAACACTGAAGCTTTCTTT
-	-	TRBV6-6	16	TRBJ1-6	CASSYSIWAGNSPLHF	TGTGCCAGCAGTTACTCGATTTGGGCAGGGAATTCACCCCTCCACTTT
TRBD1	-	TRBV12-5	19	TRBJ1-5	CASGSLGTDSSYSNQPQHF	TGTGCTAGTGGTTCCCTAGGGACAGATAGTAGTTATAGCAATCAGCCCCAGCATTTT
-	-	TRBV9	13	TRBJ2-5	CASSAALLQTQYF	TGTGCCAGCAGCGCCGCCTTACTTCAGACCCAGTACTTC
-	few	TRBV28	13	TRBJ1-2	CASSSDGRRGYTF	TGTGCCAGCAGTTCCGACGGGAGAAGGGGCTACACCTTC
-	-	TRBV6-5	16	TRBJ1-6	CASSYDATQYNSPLHF	TGTGCCAGCAGTTACGATGCGACGCAGTATAATTCACCCCTCCACTTT
-	-	TRBV6-5	12	TRBJ2-7	CASLTGSYEQYF	TGTGCCAGCCTCACAGGGTCCTACGAGCAGTACTTC
-	-	TRBV27	11	TRBJ2-1	CASSLFGEQFF	TGTGCCAGCAGTTTATTCGGTGAGCAGTTCTTC
-	-	TRBV27	15	TRBJ1-6	CASSPFGELNSPLHF	TGTGCCAGCAGTCCCTTCGGGGAGTTAAATTCACCCCTCCACTTT
-	-	TRBV6-5	15	TRBJ1-4	CASRSSYAYNEKLFF	TGTGCCAGCAGATCTTCGTACGCTTATAATGAAAAACTGTTTTTT
TRBD1	-	TRBV19	14	TRBJ1-1	CASSRTGVNTEAFF	TGTGCCAGTAGTAGGACAGGGGTTAACACTGAAGCTTTCTTT
TRBD2	-	TRBV7-3	17	TRBJ2-3	CASSSGLAGGSTDTQYF	TGTGCCAGCAGCTCCGGACTAGCGGGAGGAAGCACAGATACGCAGTATTTT
TRBD1	-	TRBV18	14	TRBJ2-1	CASSRFDRDNEQFF	TGTGCCAGCTCACGGTTCGACAGGGACAATGAGCAGTTCTTC
-	-	TRBV6-5	16	TRBJ2-1	CASSYSTGIYYNEQFF	TGTGCCAGCAGTTACTCGACCGGGATCTATTACAATGAGCAGTTCTTC
-	-	TRBV20-1	11	TRBJ1-1	CSARENTEAFF	TGCAGTGCTCGTGAGAACACTGAAGCTTTCTTT
TRBD2	-	TRBV5-1	15	TRBJ2-1	CASSLGLAGYNEQFF	TGCGCCAGCAGCTTGGGACTAGCGGGTTACAATGAGCAGTTCTTC
-	-	TRBV20-1	14	TRBJ2-3	CSASPSGSTDTQYF	TGCAGTGCTAGTCCCAGCGGGAGCACAGATACGCAGTATTTT
TRBD1	once	TRBV6-2/TRBV6-3	15	TRBJ2-5	CASSYFRDREETQYF	TGTGCCAGCAGTTACTTCCGGGACAGGGAAGAGACCCAGTACTTC
-	-	TRBV10-3	13	TRBJ1-4	CAIGGSENEKLFF	TGTGCCATCGGGGGTTCGGAGAATGAAAAACTGTTTTTT
-	-	TRBV5-1	16	TRBJ1-1	CASSLAADSMNTEAFF	TGCGCCAGCAGCTTGGCGGCAGACAGTATGAACACTGAAGCTTTCTTT
TRBD2	-	TRBV5-4	19	TRBJ2-5	CASSRGGPSGRKGVETQYF	TGTGCCAGCAGCCGGGGGGGCCCTAGCGGGAGAAAGGGAGTAGAGACCCAGTACTTC
-	-	TRBV12-3/TRBV12-4	13	TRBJ2-1	CASSRYKMGEQFF	TGTGCCAGCAGCAGATACAAGATGGGTGAGCAGTTCTTC
TRBD2	-	TRBV15	16	TRBJ2-3	CATSRDHGAGGRTQYF	TGTGCCACCAGCAGAGATCATGGAGCGGGAGGGCGTACGCAGTATTTT
-	-	TRBV7-9	13	TRBJ2-7	CASSIYSTYEQYF	TGTGCCAGCAGCATCTATTCCACCTACGAGCAGTACTTC
TRBD2	-	TRBV27	15	TRBJ2-1	CASSLSSGRFYEQFF	TGTGCCAGCAGTTTATCTAGCGGGAGGTTTTATGAGCAGTTCTTC
-	-	TRBV12-3/TRBV12-4	9	TRBJ2-7	CGKVYEQYF	TGTGGGAAAGTCTACGAGCAGTACTTC
-	-	TRBV5-4	14	TRBJ1-2	CASSSNQDRRGYTF	TGTGCCAGCAGCTCCAATCAGGATCGGCGGGGCTACACCTTC
-	few	TRBV3-1/TRBV3-2	13	TRBJ1-5	CASSPGGNQPQHF	TGTGCCAGCAGCCCCGGAGGCAATCAGCCCCAGCATTTT
TRBD1	-	TRBV5-5	18	TRBJ1-6	CASSLGPQGMSYNSPLHF	TGTGCCAGCAGCTTGGGCCCACAGGGGATGTCCTATAATTCACCCCTCCACTTT